This record concerns one TCR beta chain sequence. TCRdb used MiXCR to reprocess the 5' RACE reads, holding one entry per CDR3 protein. The sample gives a few hundred thousand distinct CDR3 sequences, 21% of which show up once; around 13% is in the top ten. This sample is part of a study of T-cell memory formation after mild COVID-19. The length of the CDR3 is 13 residues. V lost 5 bases and J 5 bases, leaving 12 bases between the germline ends. Looked up from germline, CDR1 is SGHVS and CDR2 is FQNEAQ. The source is an adult woman who had mild COVID-19 (a few samples of this study predate the infection). Cell type and time point are not known. The V call is TRBV7-8, the J call TRBJ1-2, with D possibly being TRBD1 (5 bases). The sequencing sample was made of PBMCs or a T cell subset sorted from them (not recorded which). CDR3 bases: TGTGCCAGCAGCCCGGGACCCCGGTATGGCTACACCTTC. This codes for CASSPGPRYGYTF.